Following are 30 T cell receptor beta chains from one sample sequenced in a study of blood T cells in healthy people across ages. The authors ran a second PCR of about 7 to 11 cycles using a sample-barcoded 5' primer and a J-beta primer mix. TCRdb passed the 5' RACE reads through MiXCR, listing each CDR3 protein once. This table has about 1.7 million distinct CDR3 sequences, about 28% appearing once. Sequencing was done on a sample of blood. The source of these receptors is a woman in her 30s in good health.

This clonotype occurred a few times. This rearrangement joins TRBV4-1 to TRBJ2-1; maybe TRBD1 (7 bases). Germline lookup yields CDR1 MGHRA and CDR2 YSYEKL. The CDR3 has 16 amino acids. The V and J ends lost 0 bases and 3 bases respectively, with 12 bases between them. The CDR3 DNA is TGCGCCAGCAGCCAAGATCTGCGGGACAGCTACAATGAGCAGTTCTTC. It yields the protein CASSQDLRDSYNEQFF.

This clonotype showed up many times. V and J are TRBV12-5 and TRBJ2-7; D may be TRBD1 or TRBD2 (5 bases each). Germline CDR1 LGHNT, CDR2 FRNRAP. V lost 5 bases to trimming and J lost 5 bases, with 16 bases between them. The CDR3 totals 14 residues. This CDR3 reads CASGTSSGGDEQYF. CDR3 DNA sequence: TGTGCTAGTGGTACCTCTAGTGGGGGTGACGAGCAGTACTTC.

The chain has TRBV2 and TRBJ2-5, with a weak D call TRBD2 (6 bases). CDR3 length equals 11 residues. Trimming removed 8 bases at V and 11 bases at J, with 15 bases between. Germline V gives CDR1 SNHLY, CDR2 FYNNEI. The CDR3 spells CASAYLREQYF. Written as DNA, the CDR3 is TGTGCCAGCGCCTACCTACGGGAGCAGTACTTC.

The chain couples TRBV30 to TRBJ2-5; D uncertain. In germline, CDR1 is GTSNPN, CDR2 SVGIG (reference sequence). The CDR3 length is 12 residues. Deletions cut 3 bases from V and 11 bases from J, with 16 bases between. Here the CDR3 reads CAWSAFSNEQYF. CDR3 in DNA: TGTGCCTGGAGCGCCTTTTCCAATGAGCAGTACTTC.

Only a few counts were recorded for this clonotype. The genes are TRBV5-1 and TRBJ2-5, with D possibly TRBD2 on 6 matching bases. This CDR3 spans 14 amino acids. The V end lost 4 bases, the J end lost 5 bases, and 15 bases lay between the germline ends. Germline V lookup: CDR1 SGHRS, CDR2 YFSETQ. The CDR3 nucleotides read TGCGCCAGCAGCGGAGGGAGCCAGAGGGAGACCCAGTACTTC. Translating it yields CASSGGSQRETQYF. Supplemented by reference TRBV5-1 and TRBJ2-5, the full variable domain reads KAGVTQTPRYLIKTRGQQVTLSCSPISGHRSVSWYQQTPGQGLQFLFEYFSETQRNKGNFPGRFSGRQFSNSRSEMNVSTLELGDSALYLCASSGGSQRETQYFGPGTRLLVL.

The gene calls are TRBV7-9 and TRBJ1-1, with D unresolved. The CDR3 runs 17 residues. V was trimmed by 5 bases and J by 4 bases, leaving 23 bases between them. CDR1 and CDR2 (germline): SEHNR, FQNEAQ (reference sequence). The CDR3 protein is CASSDGGSKRAFTEAFF. CDR3 coding DNA: TGTGCCAGCAGCGATGGCGGGAGCAAGAGGGCTTTCACTGAAGCTTTCTTT. The full variable domain, with the rest looked up from reference TRBV7-9 and TRBJ1-1, is DTGVSQNPRHKITKRGQNVTFRCDPISEHNRLYWYRQTLGQGPEFLTYFQNEAQLEKSRLLSDRFSAERPKGSFSTLEIQRTEQGDSAMYLCASSDGGSKRAFTEAFFGQGTRLTVV.

This clonotype has at least ten counts. V usage is TRBV10-3 and J usage is TRBJ2-1, with TRBD2 identical over 14 bases. With V trimmed by 4 bases and J by 8 bases, 1 base remained unmatched. Germline V lookup: CDR1 ENHRY, CDR2 SYGVKD. The CDR3 has 14 residues. The CDR3 loop is CAISAGLAGDEQFF. CDR3 sequence (DNA): TGTGCCATCAGTGCGGGACTAGCGGGAGATGAGCAGTTCTTC.

This clonotype was found a few times. The rearrangement uses TRBV20-1 and TRBJ1-4, with D hard to call. Per the germline V gene, CDR1 is DFQATT and CDR2 is SNEGSKA (reference sequence). Trimming stripped 0 bases from V and 4 bases from J, with 9 bases between. The CDR3 is 14 amino acids. For the CDR3, the DNA is TGCAGTGCTAGAGATGGAGAGTTTAATGAAAAACTGTTTTTT. Protein: CSARDGEFNEKLFF.

This clonotype came up a few times. The chain has TRBV28 and TRBJ2-3; 10 bases agree with TRBD2. Germline V lookup: CDR1 MDHEN, CDR2 SYDVKM. Losses at the gene ends were 6 bases for V and 3 bases for J; bases not matched to a gene: 9. This CDR3 region has 16 residues. CDR3 protein: CASSTRLAGETDTQYF. The CDR3 DNA follows: TGTGCCAGCAGCACCCGGCTAGCGGGGGAAACAGATACGCAGTATTTT.

This clonotype has just a few counts. One junction end does not reproduce the germline sequence, and a read error may be involved. V gene TRBV29-1 combines with J gene TRBJ2-1, with 7 bases fitting TRBD1. The CDR3 totals 15 residues. CDR1 is SQVTM and CDR2 is ANQGSEA in the germline V gene. CDR3 loop: CSTTDRVLSYNEQVF. The CDR3 DNA reads as TGCAGCACAACAGACAGGGTGTTGTCCTACAATGAGCAGGTCTTC.

This clonotype appeared many times. The chain employs TRBV5-1 and TRBJ2-4; weak D call: TRBD2 (5 bases). V shed 3 bases and J shed 7 bases, with 11 bases lying between them. The CDR3 has 13 residues. Germline V gene data show CDR1 as SGHRS and CDR2 as YFSETQ. CDR3 in amino acids: CASSSGGGNIQYF. For the CDR3, the DNA is TGCGCCAGCAGCTCTGGAGGTGGGAACATTCAGTACTTC.

The chain carries TRBV24-1 and TRBJ2-1; 10 nucleotides match TRBD1. The CDR3 length is 14 residues. The trim removed 9 bases at V and 7 bases at J, leaving 8 bases unmatched. Per germline, CDR1 KGHDR and CDR2 SFDVKD. The CDR3 sequence: CATGAGTGVNEQFF. The CDR3 DNA reads TGTGCCACCGGTGCCGGGACAGGGGTAAATGAGCAGTTCTTC.

This chain uses TRBV7-6 with TRBJ2-5; D gene unclear. Trimming removed 8 bases at V and 7 bases at J, with 17 bases between. The CDR3 covers 13 residues. Per germline, CDR1 SGHVS and CDR2 FNYEAQ. The CDR3 spells CASCTSQKGTQYF. The CDR3 DNA reads as TGTGCCAGCTGTACGTCCCAAAAGGGGACCCAGTACTTC.

As to this clonotype: A much larger clone differs by one base, so this may be a read error. The J gene is TRBJ2-1, the V gene TRBV29-1; the D gene is possibly TRBD2 (5 bases). The CDR3 is 11 residues long. The V gene lost 6 bases and the J gene lost 10 bases, with 13 bases spanning the gap. CDR1 is SQVTM and CDR2 is ANQGSEA in the germline V gene. The CDR3 loop reads CSVALDYEQFF. CDR3 DNA sequence: TGCAGCGTCGCACTTGACTACGAGCAGTTCTTC.

As for this clonotype: A read error may be the cause here, since a much bigger clone is one base away. V usage is TRBV2 and J usage is TRBJ2-7; no firm D call. The CDR3 runs to 13 residues. Germline CDR1 is SNHLY and CDR2 is FYNNEI. The V gene lost 10 bases and the J gene lost 1 base, with 14 bases spanning the gap. CDR3 coding DNA: TGTGCCAACACGGAAGGATTGTCCTACGAGCAGTACTTC. Amino acids: CANTEGLSYEQYF. The whole variable domain, remainder taken from reference TRBV2 and TRBJ2-7, is EPEVTQTPSHQVTQMGQEVILRCVPISNHLYFYWYRQILGQKVEFLVSFYNNEISEKSEIFDDQFSVERPDGSNFTLKIRSTKLEDSAMYFCANTEGLSYEQYFGPGTRLTVT.

In regard to this clonotype: The junction shows a germline mismatch at one end, possibly a read error. J is TRBJ2-7 and V is TRBV28, with TRBD2 matching 7 bases. The CDR3 spans 15 residues. Germline V CDR1 and CDR2: MDHEN, SYDVKM. The CDR3: CASSAVTSNSNEQYF. DNA for the CDR3: TGTGCCAGCAGCGCCGTGACTAGCAACTCCAACGAGCAGTACTTC.

The rearrangement uses TRBV29-1 and TRBJ1-3, with 7 bases lining up with TRBD1. With 6 bases clipped from V and 2 bases from J, the junction kept 10 bases outside the gene matches. CDR1 is SQVTM and CDR2 is ANQGSEA in the germline V gene. The CDR3 consists of 15 residues. The CDR3 nucleotides read TGCAGCGTGGGGCAGACAGGGACGACTGGAAACACCATATATTTT. Its protein is CSVGQTGTTGNTIYF.

This clonotype occurred a few times. The gene calls are TRBV7-2 and TRBJ2-1; 10 positions match TRBD2. The V and J ends lost 6 bases and 5 bases, in that order; junction bases with no gene match: 7. CDR3 length equals 15 residues. Germline values: CDR1 SGHTA, CDR2 FQGNSA. CDR3 region: CASSFSGRWDNEQFF. In nucleotides, the CDR3 is TGTGCCAGCAGTTTTAGCGGGAGGTGGGACAATGAGCAGTTCTTC.

This chain connects TRBV20-1 to TRBJ2-1; TRBD2 matches at 7 bases. The germline V gene encodes CDR1 DFQATT and CDR2 SNEGSKA (reference sequence). V lost 3 bases and J lost 6; bases outside the gene matches: 11. This CDR3 is 15 amino acids long. DNA of the CDR3: TGCAGTGCTAGCTCGCCGGGAGGAGAACTCAATGAGCAGTTCTTC. This gives the protein CSASSPGGELNEQFF.

This clonotype was picked up a small number of times. The chain recombines TRBV20-1 with TRBJ2-1; perhaps D is TRBD1 or TRBD2 (6 bases each). This CDR3 comprises 15 residues. CDR1 and CDR2 (germline): DFQATT, SNEGSKA (reference sequence). Trimming left V 6 bases short and J 5 bases short, with 20 bases between. The DNA of the CDR3 is TGCAGTGCAGCAAGCCCCGGGGGCTATAACAATGAGCAGTTCTTC. Protein: CSAASPGGYNNEQFF.

The chain couples TRBV7-9 to TRBJ2-3; D remains ambiguous. The CDR3 sequence is 12 residues long. CDR1 SEHNR and CDR2 FQNEAQ come from the germline V gene (reference sequence). The V gene lost 7 bases and the J gene lost 5 bases, with 10 bases spanning the gap. CDR3 residues: CASTPGRDTQYF. In DNA, the CDR3 is TGTGCCAGCACCCCAGGACGAGATACGCAGTATTTT.

The chain carries TRBV29-1 and TRBJ1-2; no clear D gene. V lost 5 bases and J 8 bases, leaving 9 bases between the germline ends. CDR3 length equals 10 residues. Germline V gene sequence: CDR1 SQVTM, CDR2 ANQGSEA. The CDR3 bases are TGCAGCGTTTACACGAGCGGCTACACCTTC. As protein: CSVYTSGYTF.

This clonotype was seen repeatedly, ten times or more. This sequence joins TRBV6-5 and TRBJ2-7; D is undetermined. This CDR3 is 14 amino acids long. The germline V gene has CDR1 MNHEY and CDR2 SVGAGI. V gave up 2 bases and J gave up 7 bases, with 15 bases separating them. Here the CDR3 reads CASSYPAGHREQYF. The DNA for the CDR3 is TGTGCCAGCAGTTACCCGGCCGGGCACCGGGAGCAGTACTTC.

This clonotype has more than one count but fewer than ten. The V gene is TRBV20-1, the J gene TRBJ2-3; D assignment may be TRBD1 or TRBD2 (5 bases each). CDR1 is DFQATT and CDR2 is SNEGSKA in the germline V gene (reference sequence). Trimming shortened V by 5 bases and J by 3 bases, and 15 bases separated the two germline ends. The CDR3 extends over 14 amino acids. The CDR3 DNA is TGCAGTGCTTCCGGGACCCCTTTAACAGATACGCAGTATTTT. Amino acids: CSASGTPLTDTQYF.

This clonotype was seen more than once but under ten times. A much larger clone lies a single base off, so this may be a read error. This chain connects TRBV7-8 to TRBJ2-5; TRBD2 agrees at 9 bases. J gave up 5 bases and V 3 bases, and 10 bases lay outside the gene matches. Germline V CDR1 and CDR2: SGHVS, FQNEAQ. This CDR3 region has 16 residues. The CDR3 coding sequence is TGTGCCAGCAGCTTGGGCGGACTAGCGATCGGCGAGACCCAGTACTTC. It encodes CASSLGGLAIGETQYF.

The chain recombines TRBV30 with TRBJ2-7; D is perhaps TRBD1 (5 bases). Germline V gene sequence: CDR1 GTSNPN, CDR2 SVGIG (reference sequence). CDR3 length: 13 amino acids. V was cut by 6 bases and J by 6 bases, with 18 bases left in between. In nucleotides, the CDR3 is TGTGCCTGCGCAGGGTTAGGGGATGGCGAGCAGTACTTC. Its translation: CACAGLGDGEQYF. The full variable domain, in which reference TRBV30 and TRBJ2-7 provide the parts outside the CDR3, is SQTIHQWPATLVQPVGSPLSLECTVEGTSNPNLYWYRQAAGRGLQLLFYSVGIGQISSEVPQNLSASRPQDRQFILSSKKLLLSDSGFYLCACAGLGDGEQYFGPGTRLTVT.

The J gene is TRBJ2-3, the V gene TRBV14; D may be TRBD2 (6 bases). Germline V gene sequence: CDR1 SGHDN, CDR2 FVKESK. V shed 0 bases and J shed 4 bases, with 17 bases lying between them. The CDR3 is 17 residues long. CDR3 sequence: CASSQDRRRESADTQYF. CDR3 DNA sequence: TGTGCCAGCAGCCAAGATAGGAGGCGGGAATCCGCAGATACGCAGTATTTT.

This clonotype was picked up many times. This chain joins TRBV7-2 and TRBJ2-7; no definite D call. Germline loops: CDR1 SGHTA, CDR2 FQGNSA. Trimming removed 1 base from V and 2 bases from J, with 9 bases in between. This CDR3 spans 14 amino acids. DNA for the CDR3: TGTGCCAGCAGCTTAGACGCAGGAGCCTACGAGCAGTACTTC. It yields the protein CASSLDAGAYEQYF.

CDR3 in amino acids: CARPGQPQHF. The CDR3 DNA follows: TGTGCCCGCCCCGGTCAGCCCCAGCATTTT. This chain links TRBV6-6 with TRBJ1-5; D is ambiguous. From germline, CDR1 is MNHNY and CDR2 SVGAGI (reference sequence). The germline V and J ends were trimmed by 11 bases and 6 bases, with 8 bases remaining between them. This CDR3 has 10 residues.

Remarks on this clonotype: A clone one base away is much larger, so this may be a read error. V usage is TRBV12-3 or TRBV12-4 and J usage is TRBJ2-5, with TRBD1 matching 7 bases. CDR3 length equals 14 residues. The V segment lost 4 bases and the J segment 4 bases; nucleotides outside the gene matches: 6. The CDR3 DNA is TGTGCCAGCAGTTATGAGACAGGGAGAGAGACCCAGTACTTC. Protein product: CASSYETGRETQYF.